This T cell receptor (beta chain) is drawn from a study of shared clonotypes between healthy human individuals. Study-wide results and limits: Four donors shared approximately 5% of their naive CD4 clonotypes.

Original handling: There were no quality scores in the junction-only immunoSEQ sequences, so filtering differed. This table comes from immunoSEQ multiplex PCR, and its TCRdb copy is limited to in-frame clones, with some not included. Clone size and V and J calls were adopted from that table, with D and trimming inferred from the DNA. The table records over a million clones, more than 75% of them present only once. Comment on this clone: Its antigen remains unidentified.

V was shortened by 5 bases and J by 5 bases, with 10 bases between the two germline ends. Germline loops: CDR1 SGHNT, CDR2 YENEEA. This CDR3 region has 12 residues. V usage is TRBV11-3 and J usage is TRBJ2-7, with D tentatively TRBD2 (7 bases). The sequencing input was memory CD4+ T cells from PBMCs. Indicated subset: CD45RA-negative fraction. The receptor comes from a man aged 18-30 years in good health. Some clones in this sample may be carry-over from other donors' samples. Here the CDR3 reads CASSGGADEQYF. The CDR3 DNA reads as TGTGCCAGCAGCGGGGGGGCCGACGAGCAGTACTTC.